The source of this TCR beta chain is a study of cytomegalovirus exposure and HLA in healthy donors. Germline V gene lookup returns CDR1 LNHDA and CDR2 SQIVND (reference sequence). The CDR3 runs to 17 residues. V was clipped by 5 bases and J by 4 bases, with 24 bases between them. The PCR used 60 Vbeta and 13 Jbeta primers. Generated by immunoSEQ multiplex PCR, the TCRdb table keeps only in-frame clones and is missing some. The sample has some 200,000 clones, 77% seen once. The material sequenced was PBMCs. The sequence derives from a woman aged 55-70 years in good health and CMV-seropositive. The rearrangement joins TRBV19 to TRBJ2-7; D is perhaps TRBD2 (5 bases). The CDR3 bases are TGTGCCAGTAGTCCGTTGTTGTCGGAGGCCTCTTATTACGAGCAGTACTTC. Translated: CASSPLLSEASYYEQYF.